The rows below give T cell receptor beta chains drawn from one sample of a study of T cells in Graves' hyperthyroidism and ophthalmopathy. TCRdb re-called the multiplex PCR reads through MiXCR, storing one row per CDR3 protein. The repertoire holds around 660,000 distinct CDR3 sequences, with roughly 46% as singletons. Source material: peripheral blood or thyroid tissue (not recorded which). The receptors were gathered from an adult man with Graves' disease, either hyperthyroidism or ophthalmopathy (not recorded which). Both conserved end residues are part of each CDR3. A D gene is named only where the DNA matches it firmly. Only part of the rows carry a size: once, few, many, or a class if the clone is expanded.

D: NA
J: TRBJ1-1
size: NA
V: TRBV7-8
DNA: TGTGCCAGCAGCTATACACAGGGCAACACTGAAGCTTTCTTT
CDR3: CASSYTQGNTEAFF

D: TRBD1
J: TRBJ1-2
size: NA
V: TRBV29-1
DNA: TGCAGCGTTGAAGATCAGGGGGAGGGCTACACCTTC
CDR3: CSVEDQGEGYTF

D: NA
J: TRBJ1-2
size: NA
V: TRBV7-9
DNA: TGTGCCAGCAGCCCAACCTATGGCTACACCTTC
CDR3: CASSPTYGYTF

D: NA
J: TRBJ1-2
size: many
V: TRBV29-1
DNA: TGCAGCGTTCGGGGACATGAATCATATGGCTACACCTTC
CDR3: CSVRGHESYGYTF

D: TRBD1
J: TRBJ2-5
size: many
V: TRBV7-9
DNA: TGTGCCAGCAGCCAATACACAGGGGGCCAAGAGACCCAGTACTTC
CDR3: CASSQYTGGQETQYF

D: NA
J: TRBJ1-6
size: NA
V: TRBV20-1
DNA: TGCAGTGCTCGCACAGCTGTTCGTAATTCACCCCTCCACTTT
CDR3: CSARTAVRNSPLHF

D: TRBD1
J: TRBJ1-1
size: NA
V: TRBV28
DNA: TGTGCCAGCAGCCCCGCCTCCGGGACAGGGTTAGGATTTAACACTGAAGCTTTCTTT
CDR3: CASSPASGTGLGFNTEAFF

D: NA
J: TRBJ2-5
size: NA
V: TRBV10-3
DNA: TGTGCCATCAGTGACACCGACCAAGAGACCCAGTACTTC
CDR3: CAISDTDQETQYF

D: NA
J: TRBJ1-4
size: NA
V: TRBV25-1
DNA: TGTGCCTGGAGTGTAGAACAGCGTAATGAAAAACTGTTTTTT
CDR3: CAWSVEQRNEKLFF

D: NA
J: TRBJ1-4
size: NA
V: TRBV7-9
DNA: TGTGCCATCAGCAAGGACGGGGGGGGGGAAAAACTGTTTTTT
CDR3: CAISKDGGGEKLFF

D: NA
J: TRBJ1-2
size: NA
V: TRBV7-9
DNA: TGTGCCAGCAGCCACTACCGGGACTTAAACTATGGCTACACCTTC
CDR3: CASSHYRDLNYGYTF

D: NA
J: TRBJ2-7
size: many
V: TRBV25-1
DNA: TGTGCCAGCAGTCGTAAGTCCGGGATCCGAGAAGAGCAGTACTTC
CDR3: CASSRKSGIREEQYF

D: TRBD2
J: TRBJ2-5
size: many
V: TRBV7-2
DNA: TGTGCCAGCAGCGTCGGACTAGTCGGGGAGACCCAGTACTTC
CDR3: CASSVGLVGETQYF

D: NA
J: TRBJ1-5
size: few
V: TRBV9
DNA: TGTGCCAGCAGCGTAGGCACGGACCCCAATCAGCCCCAGCATTTT
CDR3: CASSVGTDPNQPQHF

D: NA
J: TRBJ1-2
size: once
V: TRBV25-1
DNA: TGTGCCAGCAGTGAAAATAACCAGGGCAGCTATGGCTACACCTTC
CDR3: CASSENNQGSYGYTF

D: TRBD2
J: TRBJ2-5
size: NA
V: TRBV6-1
DNA: TGTGCCAGCAGTGAGCCCGCTAGCGGGAGAGAGACCCAGTACTTC
CDR3: CASSEPASGRETQYF

D: TRBD1
J: TRBJ1-6
size: many
V: TRBV5-1
DNA: TGCGCCAGCAGCTCGGGGACAGCAAGCTATAATTCACCCCTCCACTTT
CDR3: CASSSGTASYNSPLHF

D: NA
J: TRBJ2-6
size: NA
V: TRBV2
DNA: TGTGCCAGCAGTGAAGCGCTGGGATACACTGGGGCCAACGTCCTGACTTTC
CDR3: CASSEALGYTGANVLTF

D: NA
J: TRBJ2-5
size: many
V: TRBV7-9
DNA: TGTGCCAGCAGCTTATACGTGACTAGTGAGACCCAGTACTTC
CDR3: CASSLYVTSETQYF

D: NA
J: TRBJ2-6
size: few
V: TRBV2
DNA: TGTGCCAGCAGGGATGTGGCCGGGGCCAACGTCCTGACTTTC
CDR3: CASRDVAGANVLTF

D: NA
J: TRBJ1-6
size: NA
V: TRBV7-8
DNA: TGCGCCAGCAGCCAGGACGACACTTCCTATAATTCACCCCTCCACTTT
CDR3: CASSQDDTSYNSPLHF

D: NA
J: TRBJ1-2
size: NA
V: TRBV20-1
DNA: TGCAGTGTTAAGAGGGCAGGGGTCGGCTACACCTTC
CDR3: CSVKRAGVGYTF

D: TRBD1
J: TRBJ2-5
size: NA
V: TRBV29-1
DNA: TGCAGCGTTGAGGAAGGGGACAGGGGAGAGACCCAGTACTTC
CDR3: CSVEEGDRGETQYF